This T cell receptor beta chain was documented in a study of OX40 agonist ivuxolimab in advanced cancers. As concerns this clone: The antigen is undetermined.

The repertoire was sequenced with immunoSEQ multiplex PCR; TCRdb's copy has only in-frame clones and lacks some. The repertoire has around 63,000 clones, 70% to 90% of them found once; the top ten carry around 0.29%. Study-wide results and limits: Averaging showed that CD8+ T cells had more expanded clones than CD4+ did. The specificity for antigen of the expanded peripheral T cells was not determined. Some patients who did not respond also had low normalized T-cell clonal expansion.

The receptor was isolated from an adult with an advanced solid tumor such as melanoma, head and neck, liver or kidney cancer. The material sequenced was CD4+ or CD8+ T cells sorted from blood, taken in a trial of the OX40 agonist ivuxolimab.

The CDR3 region has the DNA TGTGCCAGCAGCTTATCGCAACAGAACTATGGCTACACCTTC. Its translation: CASSLSQQNYGYTF. The chain recombines TRBV11-2 with TRBJ1-2, with unresolved D. The V end lost 2 bases, the J end lost 2 bases, and 9 bases lay between the germline ends. Germline assignment: CDR1 SGHAT and CDR2 FQNNGV. CDR3 length: 14 residues.